What follows are 19 T cell receptor beta chains derived from one specimen sequenced in a study of T cell repertoires in cytomegalovirus infection (dated by TCRdb to about 2019). Sequencer: Illumina HiSeq 1500. Using fastp at Q25 and MiXCR, TCRdb reprocessed the public reads and kept productive beta chains. Every distinct CDR3 protein forms one entry, paired with its most common genes and DNA. Present in this sample are a few hundred thousand distinct CDR3 sequences, roughly 16% of which were seen just once. The top ten clones comprise around 12% of the sample. Sequencing was done on a sample of PBMCs. The receptors stem from a human donor in good health (CMV status not recorded). Some clones in this sample may be carry-over from other donors' samples.

This clonotype has at least ten counts. CDR3 sequence: CASSDLGGTNTGELFF. In DNA, the CDR3 is TGTGCCAGCAGTGACTTGGGCGGAACGAACACCGGGGAGCTGTTTTTT. This chain joins TRBV6-4 and TRBJ2-2, with unresolved D. In germline, CDR1 is MRHNA, CDR2 SNTAGT. V was clipped by 1 base and J by 0 bases, with 9 bases between them. The CDR3 runs to 16 residues.

This clonotype was observed many times. The chain links TRBV7-2 to TRBJ2-5; TRBD1 agrees at 7 bases. Losses at the gene ends were 4 bases for V and 5 bases for J; bases not matched to a gene: 4. CDR3 length equals 13 residues. The germline V gene has CDR1 SGHTA and CDR2 FQGNSA. For the CDR3, the DNA is TGTGCCAGCAGCTCGACAGGGCGCGAGACCCAGTACTTC. Amino acid sequence: CASSSTGRETQYF.

This clonotype was recorded a few times. The chain employs TRBV10-3 and TRBJ1-5; possibly TRBD1 for D (5 bases). CDR3 length: 14 residues. Trimming took 0 bases from V and 6 from J, leaving 9 bases between them. Germline V CDR1 and CDR2: ENHRY, SYGVKD. The CDR3 region is CAISESGLGQPQHF. CDR3 nucleotide sequence: TGTGCCATCAGTGAGTCGGGGCTAGGTCAGCCCCAGCATTTT.

The rearrangement uses TRBV20-1 and TRBJ2-6; no clear D. V was clipped by 4 bases and J by 1 base, with 5 bases between them. The CDR3 runs to 13 residues. CDR1 is DFQATT, CDR2 SNEGSKA, per germline (reference sequence). The CDR3 spells CSAKDSGANVLTF. The CDR3, as DNA: TGCAGTGCTAAGGATTCTGGGGCCAACGTCCTGACTTTC.

This clonotype has just a few counts. The rearrangement joins TRBV28 to TRBJ1-3; D not resolved. V was trimmed by 4 bases and J by 0 bases, leaving 10 bases between them. Per the germline V gene, CDR1 is MDHEN and CDR2 is SYDVKM. The CDR3 spans 15 residues. CDR3: CASSSDGLSGNTIYF. Written as DNA, the CDR3 is TGTGCCAGCAGTTCCGACGGACTCTCTGGAAACACCATATATTTT.

The chain uses TRBV18 and TRBJ2-6; D ambiguous. The CDR3 extends over 16 amino acids. Trimming stripped 4 bases from V and 0 bases from J, with 10 bases between. Germline V gene sequence: CDR1 KGHSH, CDR2 LQKENI. CDR3 loop: CASSREKGSGANVLTF. DNA for the CDR3: TGTGCCAGCTCACGAGAGAAGGGCTCTGGGGCCAACGTCCTGACTTTC. Together with reference TRBV18 and TRBJ2-6, the CDR3 gives the full variable domain: NAGVMQNPRHLVRRRGQEARLRCSPMKGHSHVYWYRQLPEEGLKFMVYLQKENIIDESGMPKERFSAEFPKEGPSILRIQQVVRGDSAAYFCASSREKGSGANVLTFGAGSRLTVL.

In its sample, this clonotype was seen many times. The chain joins TRBV6-6 to TRBJ1-2; the match to TRBD1 covers 9 bases. The CDR3 is 12 amino acids. Germline trimming cut 11 bases from V and 3 bases from J; bases unmatched to any gene: 4. CDR1 is MNHNY, CDR2 SVGAGI, per germline (reference sequence). CDR3: CALRQGDYGYTF. For the CDR3, the DNA is TGTGCCCTGAGACAGGGGGACTATGGCTACACCTTC.

In this sample, this clonotype turned up many times. The V gene is TRBV7-2, the J gene TRBJ2-7, with 7 bases aligning to TRBD2. Germline loops: CDR1 SGHTA, CDR2 FQGNSA. Germline trimming cut 5 bases from V and 6 bases from J; bases unmatched to any gene: 16. The CDR3 length is 16 residues. DNA for the CDR3: TGTGCCAGCAGCCAAATGGGGGGGGTACTAAGGGGCGAGCAGTACTTC. This gives the protein CASSQMGGVLRGEQYF. The full variable domain, with the rest looked up from reference TRBV7-2 and TRBJ2-7, is GAGVSQSPSNKVTEKGKDVELRCDPISGHTALYWYRQSLGQGLEFLIYFQGNSAPDKSGLPSDRFSAERTGGSVSTLTIQRTQQEDSAVYLCASSQMGGVLRGEQYFGPGTRLTVT.

This clonotype has a count of ten or more. This chain links TRBV7-9 with TRBJ2-6, with D uncertain. Per germline, CDR1 SEHNR and CDR2 FQNEAQ (reference sequence). V lost 7 bases to trimming and J lost 1 base, with 5 bases between them. The CDR3 spans 13 residues. CDR3 amino acids: CASILSGANVLTF. The CDR3 DNA is TGTGCCAGCATCCTTTCTGGGGCCAACGTCCTGACTTTC.

There are many counts of this clonotype. The rearrangement joins TRBV10-3 to TRBJ2-5; no definite D call. Germline CDR1 reads ENHRY; CDR2 reads SYGVKD. Between the trimmed V and J ends, which lost 2 bases and 4 bases, there was a span of 8 bases. The CDR3 length is 13 residues. The CDR3 here is CAISEVGGETQYF. The CDR3 DNA follows: TGTGCCATCAGTGAGGTGGGCGGAGAGACCCAGTACTTC.

The chain recombines TRBV28 with TRBJ1-1, with D possibly matching TRBD1 (6 bases). Germline CDR1 is MDHEN and CDR2 is SYDVKM. The CDR3 extends over 12 amino acids. Deletions cut 4 bases from V and 10 bases from J, with 13 bases between. The chain's CDR3 is CASSWGLRSAFF. The CDR3, as DNA: TGTGCCAGCAGTTGGGGGCTGAGGTCAGCTTTCTTT.

The chain combines TRBV20-1 with TRBJ1-1, with 7 bases identical to TRBD1. Germline loops: CDR1 DFQATT, CDR2 SNEGSKA (reference sequence). The CDR3 sequence is 14 residues long. V shed 2 bases and J 0 bases; nucleotides not matched to a gene: 3. The CDR3 DNA follows: TGCAGTGCTAGACTACAGGGGTTGAACACTGAAGCTTTCTTT. This translates into CSARLQGLNTEAFF.

The table lists this clonotype with a few counts. The chain joins TRBV28 to TRBJ2-6; D is ambiguous. The CDR3 sequence is 15 residues long. V shed 3 bases and J shed 4 bases, with 10 bases lying between them. Per the germline V gene, CDR1 is MDHEN and CDR2 is SYDVKM. The CDR3 protein is CASSFHPGGANVLTF. CDR3 nucleotides: TGTGCCAGCAGTTTTCATCCTGGAGGGGCCAACGTCCTGACTTTC.

This clonotype was detected a few times. The chain joins TRBV12-3 or TRBV12-4 to TRBJ1-2; TRBD1 is a possible D gene (5 bases). V was trimmed by 5 bases and J by 5 bases, leaving 9 bases between them. The CDR3 has 12 amino acids. The CDR3 region is CASSARGYGYTF. The CDR3 nucleotides are TGTGCCAGCAGTGCCCGGGGGTATGGCTACACCTTC.

This rearrangement joins TRBV3-1 to TRBJ2-2; D gene unclear. Trimming stripped 1 base from V and 4 bases from J, with 19 bases between. The CDR3 covers 18 residues. Germline CDR1 and CDR2: LGHDT and YNNKEL (reference sequence). The CDR3 nucleotides are TGTGCCAGCAGCCAAGGCGCTAGTACTGCTTCGGGCACCGGGGAGCTGTTTTTT. Translated: CASSQGASTASGTGELFF.

J is TRBJ1-2 and V is TRBV7-2; TRBD1 aligns across 9 bases. The V gene's germline CDR1 is SGHTA and CDR2 FQGNSA. The V gene end was trimmed by 5 bases and the J gene end by 5 bases; junction bases not matched to a gene: 9. This CDR3 comprises 15 residues. The CDR3 nucleotides are TGTGCCAGCAGCACCCGACAGGGGGTGACGTATGGCTACACCTTC. This gives the protein CASSTRQGVTYGYTF.

In this sample, this clonotype turned up a few times. The chain links TRBV12-3 or TRBV12-4 to TRBJ1-1, with a weak D call TRBD1 (5 bases). Between the trimmed V and J ends, which lost 3 bases and 7 bases, there was a span of 15 bases. This CDR3 region has 14 residues. The CDR3 DNA sequence: TGTGCCAGCAGTTTTTTATCAGGGAGGAATGAAGCTTTCTTT. Encoded protein: CASSFLSGRNEAFF.

This clonotype was picked up a small number of times. The V and J genes are TRBV11-3 and TRBJ2-1; D possibly corresponds to TRBD2 (7 bases). CDR3 size: 16 residues. The germline CDR1 and CDR2 sequences are SGHNT and YENEEA. Trimming pared 5 bases from V and 7 bases from J, leaving 21 bases between. The CDR3 DNA follows: TGTGCCAGCAGCCACGGTGGGGGGGCCTTTCGTAATGAGCAGTTCTTC. Amino acid sequence: CASSHGGGAFRNEQFF.

This clonotype was seen more than once but under ten times. The chain carries TRBV6-1 and TRBJ1-5, with a possible D match to TRBD1 (5 bases). Germline-derived CDR1 and CDR2 are MNHNS and SASEGT. Trimming stripped 5 bases from V and 2 bases from J, with 13 bases between. The CDR3 is made up of 15 amino acids. The CDR3 sequence is CASSLQGLGNQPQHF. For the CDR3, the DNA is TGTGCCAGCAGTCTCCAGGGACTTGGCAATCAGCCCCAGCATTTT.